What follows are 27 T cell receptor beta chains derived from one specimen sequenced in a study of blood T cell repertoires in COVID-19 (dated by TCRdb to the early 2020s). The library was built by means of the immunoSEQ multiplex PCR assay. The table was pulled from immuneACCESS by TCRdb, which kept in-frame rearrangements only. Such tables lose some clones; where checked, under half of the loss comes from unresolved V genes, and the rest has no known cause. The sample table contains about 80,000 clones; only one count was recorded for more than 75% of them. 21% of the sample rests with the top ten. Material for sequencing was peripheral blood. The receptors originated from a human donor in a cohort sampled during active COVID-19.

The V call is TRBV2, the J call TRBJ1-2, with D perhaps matching TRBD1 (6 bases). V shed 7 bases and J shed 5 bases, with 14 bases lying between them. The CDR3 is made up of 13 amino acids. From germline, CDR1 is SNHLY and CDR2 FYNNEI. The chain's CDR3 is CASTTLRGYGYTF. The CDR3, as DNA: TGTGCCAGCACTACCCTCAGGGGTTATGGCTACACCTTC.

In DNA, the CDR3 is TGTGCCAGCAGTTCCCGTCCCGGGACAGTGGTCGATGGCTACACCTTC. Protein sequence: CASSSRPGTVVDGYTF. The chain recombines TRBV27 with TRBJ1-2, with 7 nucleotides matching TRBD1. CDR1 is MNHEY, CDR2 SMNVEV, per germline (reference sequence). The CDR3 covers 16 residues. V was clipped by 4 bases and J by 6 bases; unmatched bases: 14.

J is TRBJ2-7 and V is TRBV5-5, with a weak D call TRBD1 (6 bases). CDR3 length: 14 amino acids. Trimming took off 3 bases at V and 4 bases at J, with 14 bases between the two ends. The germline V gene has CDR1 SGHKS and CDR2 YYEKEE (reference sequence). As DNA, the CDR3 is TGTGCCAGCAGCTCAACAGGGAATTGGTACGAGCAGTACTTC. It specifies CASSSTGNWYEQYF.

This clone was detected only a few times. This chain links TRBV5-6 with TRBJ1-2; D is undetermined. Germline assignment: CDR1 SGHDT and CDR2 YYEEEE. Trimming stripped 4 bases from V and 4 bases from J, with 11 bases between. The CDR3 length is 13 residues. The CDR3 nucleotides are TGTGCCAGCAGCAACTACAAGCCCTATGGCTACACCTTC. Translating it yields CASSNYKPYGYTF.

The rearrangement joins TRBV5-4 to TRBJ2-5, with TRBD1 matching 8 bases. Trimming took 7 bases from V and 5 from J; bases not matched to a gene: 16. Germline lookup yields CDR1 SGHNT and CDR2 YYREEE (reference sequence). The CDR3 runs 16 residues. CDR3 residues: CASSVPGQATRETQYF. CDR3 coding DNA: TGTGCCAGCTCGGTTCCGGGACAGGCCACCCGGGAGACCCAGTACTTC.

The CDR3 DNA follows: TGCGCCAGCAGCTTGGTCCGGGAGGGAACTGAAGCTTTCTTT. Protein: CASSLVREGTEAFF. The J gene is TRBJ1-1, the V gene TRBV5-1; no clear D. This CDR3 region has 14 residues. Germline assignment: CDR1 SGHRS and CDR2 YFSETQ. Trimming removed 0 bases at V and 5 bases at J, with 11 bases between. Drawing the rest from reference TRBV5-1 and TRBJ1-1, the complete variable domain is KAGVTQTPRYLIKTRGQQVTLSCSPISGHRSVSWYQQTPGQGLQFLFEYFSETQRNKGNFPGRFSGRQFSNSRSEMNVSTLELGDSALYLCASSLVREGTEAFFGQGTRLTVV.

The rearrangement uses TRBV4-1 and TRBJ1-2, with TRBD1 as a possible D gene (5 bases). The CDR3 has 16 residues. Germline CDR1 MGHRA, CDR2 YSYEKL. V was cut by 0 bases and J by 2 bases, with 13 bases left in between. The CDR3 loop is CASSQDGAWTNYGYTF. The CDR3 DNA is TGCGCCAGCAGCCAAGATGGGGCCTGGACGAACTATGGCTACACCTTC.

The chain combines TRBV18 with TRBJ2-2; D ambiguous. The CDR3 sequence is 15 residues long. Germline-derived CDR1 and CDR2 are KGHSH and LQKENI. The V gene lost 1 base and the J gene lost 3 bases, with 9 bases spanning the gap. The CDR3, as DNA: TGTGCCAGCTCACCACGCCAGGTGGACACCGGGGAGCTGTTTTTT. As protein: CASSPRQVDTGELFF.

This clone has a handful of counts. This rearrangement joins TRBV30 to TRBJ2-2, with D maybe TRBD1 (5 bases). Germline values: CDR1 GTSNPN, CDR2 SVGIG (reference sequence). This CDR3 contains 13 residues. The V and J ends lost 2 bases and 6 bases respectively, with 10 bases between them. CDR3 DNA: TGTGCCTGGAGTAAAGGGGTTGCCGGGGAGCTGTTTTTT. Protein sequence: CAWSKGVAGELFF. The variable domain in full, with the rest retrieved from reference TRBV30 and TRBJ2-2, is SQTIHQWPATLVQPVGSPLSLECTVEGTSNPNLYWYRQAAGRGLQLLFYSVGIGQISSEVPQNLSASRPQDRQFILSSKKLLLSDSGFYLCAWSKGVAGELFFGEGSRLTVL.

V usage is TRBV5-1 and J usage is TRBJ2-7, with 8 bases fitting TRBD1. The germline V gene encodes CDR1 SGHRS and CDR2 YFSETQ. Unmatched junction bases numbered 8, after V lost 4 bases and J lost 5 bases. This CDR3 contains 14 residues. The CDR3 region is CASSLDRVNHEQYF. CDR3 in DNA: TGCGCCAGCAGCCTGGACAGGGTGAACCACGAGCAGTACTTC.

V is TRBV19 and J is TRBJ1-2, with 8 bases aligning to TRBD1. The trim removed 6 bases at V and 5 bases at J, leaving 8 bases unmatched. Germline V gene data show CDR1 as LNHDA and CDR2 as SQIVND (reference sequence). The CDR3 sequence is 14 residues long. The CDR3 DNA reads as TGTGCCAGTAGAACCGGGACAGGCTTTTATGGCTACACCTTC. Its translation: CASRTGTGFYGYTF.

V gene TRBV24-1 combines with J gene TRBJ2-5, with TRBD1 matching over 7 bases. Trimming cost V 5 bases and J 5 bases; bases outside gene matches: 4. The germline V gene has CDR1 KGHDR and CDR2 SFDVKD. The CDR3 is 13 amino acids. CDR3 nucleotides: TGTGCCACCAGTGCGGGACAGTCGGAGACCCAGTACTTC. This gives the protein CATSAGQSETQYF.

This clone was counted between two and nine times. The chain combines TRBV6-2 or TRBV6-3 with TRBJ2-2; 10 nucleotides match TRBD2. CDR1 is MNHEY, CDR2 SVGEGT, per germline. The CDR3 consists of 17 residues. Trimming cost V 2 bases and J 5 bases; bases outside gene matches: 8. The CDR3 DNA reads as TGTGCCAGCAGTTACCGGTCTAGCGGGGGTTGGACCGGGGAGCTGTTTTTT. Residues: CASSYRSSGGWTGELFF.

The chain uses TRBV5-5 and TRBJ1-6; unclear D gene. The CDR3 length is 13 residues. Trimming removed 0 bases from V and 11 bases from J, with 9 bases in between. The germline V gene has CDR1 SGHKS and CDR2 YYEKEE (reference sequence). The CDR3 spells CASSLAPGAPLHF. The CDR3 bases are TGTGCCAGCAGCTTGGCCCCAGGTGCACCCCTCCACTTT.

CDR3 nucleotide sequence: TGTGCCAGCAGTTACAGGCGGTTGAACACTGAAGCTTTCTTT. This codes for CASSYRRLNTEAFF. The chain employs TRBV5-6 and TRBJ1-1; possibly TRBD1 for D (5 bases). Trimming took 5 bases from V and 0 from J, leaving 11 bases between them. Germline V gene lookup returns CDR1 SGHDT and CDR2 YYEEEE. CDR3 length equals 14 residues.

This clone appeared a single time. The chain is built from TRBV6-5 and TRBJ2-7; 9 bases match TRBD1. The length of the CDR3 is 16 residues. V shed 0 bases and J 4 bases; nucleotides not matched to a gene: 7. CDR1 and CDR2 from the germline V gene are MNHEY and SVGAGI. This chain's CDR3 is CASSYSRGTGTYEQYF. CDR3 in DNA: TGTGCCAGCAGTTACTCGAGAGGGACAGGGACGTACGAGCAGTACTTC.

The chain is built from TRBV11-2 and TRBJ2-1, with a weak D call TRBD2 (7 bases). Trimming shortened V by 6 bases and J by 9 bases, and 18 bases separated the two germline ends. Germline V gene sequence: CDR1 SGHAT, CDR2 FQNNGV. This CDR3 region has 14 residues. DNA of the CDR3: TGTGCCAGCAGATTAATTACAGGGACTACTGAGCAGTTCTTC. Translation gives CASRLITGTTEQFF.

The chain is built from TRBV27 and TRBJ1-6, with D perhaps matching TRBD1 (5 bases). Trimming left V 2 bases short and J 9 bases short, with 11 bases between. The CDR3 is 14 residues long. The germline CDR1 and CDR2 sequences are MNHEY and SMNVEV (reference sequence). CDR3 region: CASSLPQGGSPLHF. CDR3 bases: TGTGCCAGCAGTTTACCCCAGGGCGGTTCACCCCTCCACTTT.

The CDR3 loop is CASSPHGGGGHNEQFF. As DNA, the CDR3 is TGTGCCAGCAGTCCGCACGGGGGCGGGGGTCACAATGAGCAGTTCTTC. The V gene is TRBV28, the J gene TRBJ2-1, with a possible D match to TRBD2 (7 bases). The V gene's germline CDR1 is MDHEN and CDR2 SYDVKM. There are 16 residues in the CDR3. V lost 5 bases and J 5 bases, leaving 19 bases between the germline ends.

This chain links TRBV6-5 with TRBJ1-6, with D tentatively TRBD1 (6 bases). V was pared by 2 bases and J by 14 bases, with 19 bases between. The germline gives CDR1 MNHEY, CDR2 SVGAGI. This CDR3 comprises 15 residues. For the CDR3, the DNA is TGTGCCAGCAGTTACCGGACAGCCCCTACGCCCACCCTCCACTTT. Amino acid sequence: CASSYRTAPTPTLHF.

The chain carries TRBV2 and TRBJ2-5; 8 bases line up with TRBD2. The CDR3 spans 14 residues. Germline V gene data show CDR1 as SNHLY and CDR2 as FYNNEI. The V and J ends lost 4 bases and 5 bases, in that order; junction bases with no gene match: 6. The CDR3 reads CASSVAGLAETQYF. Written as DNA, the CDR3 is TGTGCCAGCAGTGTAGCGGGGCTGGCGGAGACCCAGTACTTC.

The rearrangement joins TRBV2 to TRBJ1-5, with D unclear. Germline V lookup: CDR1 SNHLY, CDR2 FYNNEI. V was cut by 0 bases and J by 5 bases, with 5 bases left in between. CDR3 length: 13 residues. CDR3 loop: CASSEASHQPQHF. The CDR3 DNA follows: TGTGCCAGCAGTGAAGCAAGCCATCAGCCCCAGCATTTT.

The genes are TRBV27 and TRBJ1-5; no firm D call. Germline CDR1 and CDR2: MNHEY and SMNVEV (reference sequence). This CDR3 comprises 12 residues. The V end was cut by 9 bases, the J end by 7 bases, with 13 bases between. For the CDR3, the DNA is TGTGCCAGTACCTCCGGGGTGCAGCCCCAGCATTTT. As protein: CASTSGVQPQHF.

The chain couples TRBV27 to TRBJ2-6; no definite D call. Trimming took 6 bases from V and 2 from J, leaving 8 bases between them. The CDR3 spans 14 residues. Germline V CDR1 and CDR2: MNHEY, SMNVEV (reference sequence). CDR3 in amino acids: CASSPSAGANVLTF. In DNA form, the CDR3 reads TGTGCCAGCAGCCCCTCCGCTGGGGCCAACGTCCTGACTTTC.

The V gene is TRBV18, the J gene TRBJ2-1; TRBD1 matches 10 bases. The trim removed 0 bases at V and 4 bases at J, leaving 6 bases unmatched. CDR3 length equals 17 residues. CDR1 and CDR2 from the germline V gene are KGHSH and LQKENI. The CDR3 sequence: CASSPPVGDRGYNEQFF. CDR3 DNA sequence: TGTGCCAGCTCACCACCGGTAGGGGACAGGGGATACAATGAGCAGTTCTTC.

The chain recombines TRBV12-2 with TRBJ1-4; no check of the table's D call, TRBD1, against the DNA was made. TRBV12-2 is a pseudogene locus. This CDR3 has 16 residues. The CDR3: CASRLADRGTNEKLFF. The CDR3 bases are TGTGCAAGTCGCTTAGCAGACAGGGGAACTAATGAAAAACTGTTTTTT.

The chain uses TRBV29-1 and TRBJ2-5; D is ambiguous. The CDR3 totals 11 residues. Germline assignment: CDR1 SQVTM and CDR2 ANQGSEA. V was cut by 5 bases and J by 9 bases, with 13 bases left in between. The CDR3 loop reads CSVYQSQAQYF. The CDR3 bases are TGCAGCGTTTACCAGTCCCAGGCCCAGTACTTC.